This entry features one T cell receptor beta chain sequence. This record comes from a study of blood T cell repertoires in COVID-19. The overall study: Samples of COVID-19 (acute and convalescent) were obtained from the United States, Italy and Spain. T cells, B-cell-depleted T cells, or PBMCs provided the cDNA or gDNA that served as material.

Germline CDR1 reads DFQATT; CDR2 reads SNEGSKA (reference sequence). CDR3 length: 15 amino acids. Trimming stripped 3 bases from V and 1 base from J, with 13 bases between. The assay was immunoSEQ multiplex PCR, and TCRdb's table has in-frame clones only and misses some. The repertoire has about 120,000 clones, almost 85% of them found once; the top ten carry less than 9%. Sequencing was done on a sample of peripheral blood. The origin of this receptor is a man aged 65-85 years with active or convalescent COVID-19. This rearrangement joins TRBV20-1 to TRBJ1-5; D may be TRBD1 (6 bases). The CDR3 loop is CSASNLDRSNQPQHF. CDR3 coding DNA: TGCAGTGCTAGTAACTTGGACAGAAGCAATCAGCCCCAGCATTTT.